The 28 T cell receptor beta chains below were found in one sample sequenced in a study of blood T cell repertoires in COVID-19. Clones were sequenced by immunoSEQ multiplex PCR, and TCRdb holds only the in-frame ones, with some missing. This sample carries hundreds of thousands of clones, more than 85% of them seen once, and the ten largest clones take approximately 2.9%. Sequenced: peripheral blood. These TCRs come from a human donor in a cohort sampled during active COVID-19.

This chain links TRBV4-2 with TRBJ2-5, with D maybe TRBD1 (5 bases). The germline V gene encodes CDR1 LGHNA and CDR2 YNFKEQ. This CDR3 has 15 amino acids. With 4 bases removed from V and 2 bases from J, the gap between germline ends came to 14 bases. CDR3 sequence reads: CASSPYGAPQETQYF. In DNA form, the CDR3 reads TGTGCCAGCAGCCCATATGGGGCACCACAAGAGACCCAGTACTTC.

V gene TRBV11-3 combines with J gene TRBJ2-3; TRBD2 agrees at 10 bases. CDR3 size: 16 residues. Unmatched junction bases numbered 9, after V lost 5 bases and J lost 4 bases. Germline CDR1 is SGHNT and CDR2 is YENEEA. CDR3 loop: CASSNSSGTSADTQYF. CDR3 bases: TGTGCCAGCAGCAACTCCTCCGGGACTAGCGCAGATACGCAGTATTTT.

The rearrangement joins TRBV28 to TRBJ2-3; TRBD2 is a possible D gene (6 bases). CDR3 length: 17 amino acids. Germline assignment: CDR1 MDHEN and CDR2 SYDVKM. Trimming removed 6 bases at V and 3 bases at J, with 22 bases between. CDR3 in amino acids: CASSPKLARARTDTQYF. CDR3 nucleotide sequence: TGTGCCAGCAGCCCCAAACTAGCACGGGCTAGAACAGATACGCAGTATTTT.

V and J are TRBV9 and TRBJ2-1; D possibly corresponds to TRBD2 (6 bases). Germline loops: CDR1 SGDLS, CDR2 YYNGEE. There are 10 residues in the CDR3. The ends were cut back, 10 bases at V and 9 bases at J, with 11 bases in the middle. CDR3 residues: CAGRLVEQFF. The CDR3 bases are TGTGCCGGAAGACTAGTTGAGCAGTTCTTC.

This chain links TRBV27 with TRBJ1-6; weak D call: TRBD1 (5 bases). Germline-derived CDR1 and CDR2 are MNHEY and SMNVEV (reference sequence). This CDR3 region has 13 residues. V was clipped by 5 bases and J by 7 bases, with 9 bases between them. The CDR3 bases are TGTGCCAGCAGTCAGGGCGCGAATTCACCCCTCCACTTT. Its protein is CASSQGANSPLHF.

The V gene is TRBV30, the J gene TRBJ2-5; 11 nucleotides align to TRBD2. Germline V CDR1 and CDR2: GTSNPN, SVGIG (reference sequence). The CDR3 spans 17 residues. With V trimmed by 2 bases and J by 2 bases, 10 bases remained unmatched. Written as DNA, the CDR3 is TGTGCCTGGAGTCTGCCTAGCGGGGGGCGAGAACAAGAGACCCAGTACTTC. This translates into CAWSLPSGGREQETQYF.

This clone was counted only a few times. V and J are TRBV5-1 and TRBJ1-1, with TRBD1 matching over 8 bases. The CDR3 loop spans 14 amino acids. Trimming cost V 3 bases and J 5 bases; bases outside gene matches: 6. Germline CDR1 reads SGHRS; CDR2 reads YFSETQ. The CDR3 sequence: CASSSQGVETEAFF. The CDR3 bases are TGCGCCAGCAGCTCACAGGGGGTGGAGACTGAAGCTTTCTTT.

The chain recombines TRBV12-5 with TRBJ2-3; no reliable D call. V gave up 3 bases and J gave up 1 base, with 5 bases separating them. The germline CDR1 and CDR2 sequences are LGHNT and FRNRAP. This CDR3 contains 13 residues. CDR3 in amino acids: CASGFTGTDTQYF. The CDR3 coding sequence is TGTGCTAGTGGTTTTACGGGCACAGATACGCAGTATTTT.

The table lists this clone with a count of one. The chain links TRBV6-2 or TRBV6-3 to TRBJ1-5; D remains ambiguous. Germline CDR1 is MNHEY and CDR2 is SVGEGT. This CDR3 comprises 15 residues. The ends were cut back, 0 bases at V and 0 bases at J, with 6 bases in the middle. CDR3 sequence: CASSYSRGSNQPQHF. CDR3 bases: TGTGCCAGCAGTTACTCACGGGGTAGCAATCAGCCCCAGCATTTT.

V is TRBV5-4 and J is TRBJ1-4; 7 positions match TRBD1. V lost 4 bases to trimming and J lost 10 bases; unmatched junction nucleotides: 16. Germline assignment: CDR1 SGHNT and CDR2 YYREEE (reference sequence). The CDR3 has 16 residues. The DNA for the CDR3 is TGTGCCAGCAGCCCAAGAACCGGGACAGAAGAAGGAAAACTGTTTTTT. Translated: CASSPRTGTEEGKLFF. Full variable domain (rest looked up from reference TRBV5-4 and TRBJ1-4): ETGVTQSPTHLIKTRGQQVTLRCSSQSGHNTVSWYQQALGQGPQFIFQYYREEENGRGNFPPRFSGLQFPNYSSELNVNALELDDSALYLCASSPRTGTEEGKLFFGSGTQLSVL.

V usage is TRBV7-8 and J usage is TRBJ1-3; D possibly corresponds to TRBD1 (6 bases). V shed 1 base and J shed 0 bases, with 19 bases lying between them. This CDR3 region has 19 residues. The V gene's germline CDR1 is SGHVS and CDR2 FQNEAQ. Here the CDR3 DNA reads TGTGCCAGCAGCTTAGGTCATCAGGAGAGGGGGATCTCTGGAAACACCATATATTTT. Translating gives CASSLGHQERGISGNTIYF.

The CDR3 here is CASSLGAANTGELFF. DNA of the CDR3: TGTGCCAGCAGTTTAGGGGCGGCGAACACCGGGGAGCTGTTTTTT. The chain joins TRBV28 to TRBJ2-2; TRBD1 might be the D (5 bases). CDR1 and CDR2 (germline): MDHEN, SYDVKM. The CDR3 has 15 residues. Trimming removed 2 bases from V and 0 bases from J, with 7 bases in between.

The chain is built from TRBV29-1 and TRBJ1-2; the match to TRBD1 covers 10 bases. CDR1 is SQVTM, CDR2 ANQGSEA, per germline. Germline trimming cut 7 bases from V and 4 bases from J; bases unmatched to any gene: 6. The CDR3 length is 13 residues. CDR3 in amino acids: CSAGQGEGYGYTF. CDR3 nucleotides: TGCAGCGCTGGACAGGGGGAAGGCTATGGCTACACCTTC.

This clone appeared a few times. The chain combines TRBV28 with TRBJ1-2; 11 bases agree with TRBD1. J was trimmed by 8 bases and V by 3 bases; bases with no gene match: 8. The CDR3 length is 15 residues. The germline V gene has CDR1 MDHEN and CDR2 SYDVKM. CDR3 region: CASSFSRTGGGGYTF. Written as DNA, the CDR3 is TGTGCCAGCAGTTTTTCACGGACAGGGGGCGGCGGCTACACCTTC.

The chain is built from TRBV24-1 and TRBJ1-2, with 9 bases aligning to TRBD1. With V trimmed by 7 bases and J by 6 bases, 5 bases remained unmatched. Germline assignment: CDR1 KGHDR and CDR2 SFDVKD. The CDR3 runs to 13 residues. The CDR3 reads CATSPGQGDGYTF. CDR3 DNA: TGTGCCACCAGCCCGGGACAGGGAGATGGCTACACCTTC.

V gene TRBV5-6 combines with J gene TRBJ2-3; 8 bases agree with TRBD2. Germline V gene sequence: CDR1 SGHDT, CDR2 YYEEEE. The ends lost 2 bases at V and 3 bases at J; junction bases unmatched: 8. CDR3 length: 16 residues. The CDR3 DNA reads TGTGCCAGCAGCTTTTACAGCGGGGGCAGAACAGATACGCAGTATTTT. Translating it yields CASSFYSGGRTDTQYF.

This chain links TRBV30 with TRBJ2-7, with 8 positions matching TRBD1. J lost 7 bases, V lost 2 bases, and 4 bases had no gene match. The CDR3 totals 12 residues. Germline V gene lookup returns CDR1 GTSNPN and CDR2 SVGIG (reference sequence). The CDR3 bases are TGTGCCTGGAGTCAGGGACAGGTAGAGCAGTACTTC. Translating it yields CAWSQGQVEQYF.

CDR3 protein: CSVSKTRQETQYF. CDR3 DNA sequence: TGCAGCGTTTCAAAGACACGCCAAGAGACCCAGTACTTC. V and J are TRBV29-1 and TRBJ2-5; no reliable D call. Looked up from germline, CDR1 is SQVTM and CDR2 is ANQGSEA. V was cut by 5 bases and J by 1 base, with 11 bases left in between. The length of the CDR3 is 13 residues.

The rearrangement joins TRBV20-1 to TRBJ1-2, with D uncertain. CDR1 DFQATT and CDR2 SNEGSKA come from the germline V gene (reference sequence). The CDR3 loop spans 11 amino acids. Trimming left V 6 bases short and J 12 bases short, with 17 bases between. The CDR3 nucleotides are TGCAGTGCCATCTTCCCGGGGATGAACACCTTC. Its protein product is CSAIFPGMNTF.

The CDR3, as DNA: TGTGCCAGCAGGGAAGACAGGGACCAGGGTGAAGCTTTCTTT. Protein product: CASREDRDQGEAFF. V gene TRBV6-4 combines with J gene TRBJ1-1; 7 nucleotides line up with TRBD1. The ends lost 6 bases at V and 7 bases at J; junction bases unmatched: 11. This CDR3 comprises 14 residues. Germline V gene sequence: CDR1 MRHNA, CDR2 SNTAGT.

The chain carries TRBV7-3 and TRBJ2-2, with D perhaps matching TRBD1 (7 bases). The CDR3 sequence is 16 residues long. V lost 5 bases and J 2 bases, leaving 15 bases between the germline ends. Germline CDR1 and CDR2: SGHTA and FQGTGA. The CDR3 region is CASSLQGGFNTGELFF. In nucleotides, the CDR3 is TGTGCCAGCAGCCTCCAGGGGGGCTTCAACACCGGGGAGCTGTTTTTT.

This sequence joins TRBV4-2 and TRBJ1-2, with TRBD1 as a possible D gene (5 bases). The germline gives CDR1 LGHNA, CDR2 YNFKEQ. The germline V and J ends were trimmed by 3 bases and 2 bases, with 13 bases remaining between them. The CDR3 has 15 residues. The CDR3 sequence: CASSHRQPSNYGYTF. The DNA for the CDR3 is TGTGCCAGCAGCCATCGACAGCCGTCAAACTATGGCTACACCTTC.

The chain recombines TRBV7-8 with TRBJ1-5; possibly TRBD1 for D (5 bases). In germline, CDR1 is SGHVS, CDR2 FQNEAQ. V dropped 0 bases and J dropped 3 bases, with 12 bases sitting between them. The CDR3 is made up of 16 amino acids. The CDR3 DNA follows: TGTGCCAGCAGCTTAGCCTCGGGGGGGAACAATCAGCCCCAGCATTTT. This translates into CASSLASGGNNQPQHF.

V is TRBV6-5 and J is TRBJ2-3; TRBD1 might be the D (5 bases). Germline CDR1 and CDR2: MNHEY and SVGAGI. This CDR3 is 14 amino acids long. Trimming removed 10 bases at V and 2 bases at J, with 16 bases between. CDR3 region: CATQQDTVTDTQYF. The CDR3 bases are TGTGCCACTCAGCAGGACACAGTCACAGATACGCAGTATTTT.

The chain joins TRBV5-8 to TRBJ2-1; D remains ambiguous. The V end was cut by 2 bases, the J end by 6 bases, with 6 bases between. The germline V gene encodes CDR1 SGHTS and CDR2 YDEGEE. There are 12 residues in the CDR3. The CDR3 region is CASSFISNEQFF. CDR3 nucleotide sequence: TGTGCCAGCAGCTTTATCAGCAATGAGCAGTTCTTC.

The chain carries TRBV11-3 and TRBJ2-1; 8 bases are shared with TRBD2. Germline-derived CDR1 and CDR2 are SGHNT and YENEEA. V lost 0 bases, J lost 2 bases, and 3 bases stayed unmatched. The CDR3 sequence is 16 residues long. Here the CDR3 DNA reads TGTGCCAGCAGCTTAGATAGGGGACTAGCCTACAATGAGCAGTTCTTC. It translates to CASSLDRGLAYNEQFF.

This clone was observed once. The J gene is TRBJ2-1, the V gene TRBV7-3; 10 bases agree with TRBD1. The CDR3 extends over 19 amino acids. The germline V gene has CDR1 SGHTA and CDR2 FQGTGA. Trimming cost V 5 bases and J 3 bases; bases outside gene matches: 16. CDR3: CASSPKGRGRTGGYNEQFF. Written as DNA, the CDR3 is TGTGCCAGCAGCCCAAAGGGTCGAGGGAGGACAGGGGGCTACAATGAGCAGTTCTTC.

The chain recombines TRBV4-1 with TRBJ1-1; 9 bases agree with TRBD1. CDR3 length: 15 residues. Trimming took 2 bases from V and 4 from J; bases not matched to a gene: 5. Germline CDR1 and CDR2: MGHRA and YSYEKL. Written as DNA, the CDR3 is TGCGCCAGCAGCCAATCGGGACAGGGAGTCACTGAAGCTTTCTTT. Translated, it gives CASSQSGQGVTEAFF.